This TCR beta chain was recorded in a study of T cell repertoires in ileal Crohn's disease (dated by TCRdb to the late 2010s). About the full investigation: The median duration of disease was 7.5 to 9.5 years, and at the time of surgery 35% of patients were active smokers. Surgery was performed for a complication in all patients, with stricturing disease in roughly 60% and penetrating disease in approximately 39%. Roughly half of the patients were given postoperative therapy, with 15 to 20 on anti-TNF agents and 10 to 12 on thiopurines. MI samples consisted of biopsies taken from the proximal margin of the surgical specimen. For commercial TCRB immunosequencing, approximately 480 nanograms of biopsy DNA were submitted for each sample. A prospective multicentre cohort supplied the 45 to 60 Crohn's disease patients whose TCR repertoires were analysed. Running in parallel with the study was a multicentre cohort set up to find predictors of early endoscopic recurrence following ileocolonic resection. A Rutgeerts score above i0 was used to define endoscopic postoperative recurrence. A total of some 170 mucosal samples from some 50 patients were sequenced, with samples obtained at several locations on the surgical specimen and at postoperative endoscopy.

The intended sense of this specimen's time point label: proximal margin of the surgical specimen (macroscopically non-inflamed). To be eligible, patients had to be adults with ileal or ileocolonic Crohn's disease and an indication for ileocolonic resection. Before DNA extraction, whole ileal mucosal biopsies were kept frozen at -80 degrees C. A TRizol-based method was used to extract genomic DNA from the frozen whole biopsies, and the DNA was quantified with a NanoDrop 2000 spectrophotometer. Paper-wide results and their limitations: Endoscopic recurrence was linked to a higher percentage of high-frequency clones at surgery, and recurrence occurred in every patient whose clonality exceeded 26.8% (18/57). More high-frequency clones were carried by sorted CD8 T cells than by CD4 T cells, suggesting that mucosal expansions were mainly CD8. Patients who were active smokers at surgery had a significantly higher proportion of clonal expansions than non-smokers (roughly 24% vs 19%, p=0.02). Only a subgroup of patients, of unstated size, had mucosal CD4 and CD8 T cells sorted and sequenced.

Concerning this clone: Its recognized antigen is unknown. Base qualities are not recorded, but no much larger clone differs from it by a single base.

Library method: the immunoSEQ multiplex PCR assay. Adaptive Biotechnology amplified CDR3 regions from genomic DNA with a two-step multiplex PCR that controlled for amplification bias. The first PCR used primers for every V and J gene segment; the second PCR added barcodes and Illumina adapters. An Illumina instrument was used to sequence the CDR3 libraries. The original methods were these. The analysis drew on both the pipelines supplied by the vendor and custom analysis of the raw data in R/Bioconductor running R version 3.3.0. Clonality, ranging from 0 to 1, was calculated as the inverse of the normalised Shannon entropy of all productive clones. The repertoire share taken up by the top 100 clones defined high-frequency clones, and only clones that passed a 95% confidence test were kept. The Simpson index measured repertoire diversity, and the Morisita-Horn index measured overlap between samples. Imported from immuneACCESS, the table was reduced by TCRdb to in-frame sequences with V and J called. These copies leave out some clones; in studies compared against another copy, an unresolved V gene accounts for under half, and the cause of the remainder is not known. V, J and clone size derive from that table, while D and trimming were established from the DNA sequence. The sample table contains fewer than 7,500 clones; only one count was recorded for about three quarters of them. The ten largest clones add up to roughly 41% of the sample.

The CDR3 sequence holds 13 residues, the cysteine and phenylalanine included. Just the 39-base CDR3 DNA is kept, in frame starting at base 1. The trim is 0 bases for V and 10 bases for J, with a gap of 10 bases between the germline ends. In the germline V gene, CDR1 corresponds to SGHTA and CDR2 to FQGNSA. The sequencing input was ileal tissue. The rearrangement joined TRBV7-2 to TRBJ2-1, with a tentative D gene TRBD2 over 6 matching bases. The receptor's source is an adult with Crohn's disease. The DNA is as follows: TGTGCCAGCAGCTTAGCCTTGGAGGGAGAGCAGTTCTTC. It specifies CASSLALEGEQFF.